These 27 T cell receptor beta chains came from one sample sequenced in a study of blood T cell repertoires in COVID-19. The method was immunoSEQ multiplex PCR; TCRdb's version includes in-frame clones alone and lacks a portion of them. Of some 170,000 clones listed, 70% to 80% are singletons. Sequencing was performed on peripheral blood. Source of these receptors: a woman aged 50 to 60 with active or convalescent COVID-19.

V usage is TRBV18 and J usage is TRBJ2-7, with TRBD2 identical over 15 bases. This CDR3 is 17 amino acids long. Germline-derived CDR1 and CDR2 are KGHSH and LQKENI. The V and J ends lost 1 base and 7 bases, in that order; junction bases with no gene match: 8. CDR3 residues: CASSPLGLAGGPREQYF. In DNA, the CDR3 is TGTGCCAGCTCACCACTAGGACTAGCGGGAGGGCCGCGGGAGCAGTACTTC.

J is TRBJ2-3 and V is TRBV4-2; TRBD2 matches at 8 bases. Germline V gene data show CDR1 as LGHNA and CDR2 as YNFKEQ. The CDR3 loop spans 16 amino acids. Losses at the gene ends were 4 bases for V and 5 bases for J; bases not matched to a gene: 11. The CDR3 is CASSPQGISGKDTQYF. The CDR3 coding sequence is TGTGCCAGCAGCCCTCAGGGGATTAGCGGGAAAGATACGCAGTATTTT.

The rearrangement joins TRBV12-1 to TRBJ2-7; the table names TRBD2, a call not compared with the DNA. TRBV12-1 is reported as a pseudogene. The CDR3 totals 15 residues. The CDR3 nucleotides read TGTGCCAGCAGCTTTAGACTAGCGGACGCCTACGAGCAGTACTTC. Protein sequence: CASSFRLADAYEQYF.

The gene calls are TRBV4-3 and TRBJ1-1, with a weak D call TRBD1 (6 bases). The CDR3 length is 13 residues. The V gene lost 0 bases and the J gene lost 5 bases, with 7 bases spanning the gap. Germline assignment: CDR1 LGHNA and CDR2 YSLEER. CDR3 sequence reads: CASSQDQGTEAFF. DNA of the CDR3: TGCGCCAGCAGCCAAGATCAGGGGACTGAAGCTTTCTTT.

The chain combines TRBV7-2 with TRBJ1-6, with D perhaps matching TRBD1 (6 bases). CDR3 length: 15 amino acids. CDR1 and CDR2 from the germline V gene are SGHTA and FQGNSA. Between the trimmed V and J ends, which lost 6 bases and 8 bases, there was a span of 17 bases. This CDR3 is CASRSAGRTDSPLHF. CDR3 nucleotide sequence: TGTGCCAGCAGATCAGCGGGACGGACAGATTCACCCCTCCACTTT.

This clone was seen a few times. The chain uses TRBV5-6 and TRBJ2-3; 7 bases line up with TRBD2. Germline loops: CDR1 SGHDT, CDR2 YYEEEE. With V trimmed by 2 bases and J by 2 bases, 5 bases remained unmatched. The CDR3 sequence is 15 residues long. This CDR3 is CASSFWSGITDTQYF. In DNA, the CDR3 is TGTGCCAGCAGCTTTTGGAGCGGGATCACAGATACGCAGTATTTT.

This sequence joins TRBV28 and TRBJ1-1, with 9 positions matching TRBD1. Germline V gives CDR1 MDHEN, CDR2 SYDVKM. Trimming removed 6 bases from V and 4 bases from J; junction bases left unmatched: 6. CDR3 length: 14 residues. The CDR3 loop reads CASRPGTGLTEAFF. DNA for the CDR3: TGTGCCAGCAGGCCCGGGACAGGGCTCACTGAAGCTTTCTTT.

The chain uses TRBV2 and TRBJ2-2, with TRBD1 matching 10 bases. Unmatched junction bases numbered 4, after V lost 7 bases and J lost 2 bases. Germline CDR1 SNHLY, CDR2 FYNNEI. The CDR3 covers 15 residues. CDR3 region: CASNRDRGNTGELFF. The DNA of the CDR3 is TGTGCCAGCAACCGGGACAGGGGTAACACCGGGGAGCTGTTTTTT.

This clone was seen just once. The CDR3 region is CASSQTKGSGSSYNEQFF. DNA of the CDR3: TGTGCCAGCAGCCAAACGAAAGGAAGCGGGAGCTCCTACAATGAGCAGTTCTTC. V usage is TRBV3-1 (or the pseudogene TRBV3-2) and J usage is TRBJ2-1; 8 bases fit TRBD2. V trimming: 2 bases; J trimming: 0 bases; junction bases outside the gene matches: 9. Germline CDR1 reads LGHDT; CDR2 reads YNNKEL (reference sequence). The CDR3 consists of 18 residues.

The chain couples TRBV6-6 to TRBJ1-2; 7 nucleotides match TRBD1. The length of the CDR3 is 12 residues. Germline V gene sequence: CDR1 MNHNY, CDR2 SVGAGI (reference sequence). J was trimmed by 3 bases and V by 7 bases; bases with no gene match: 2. CDR3: CASTDRDYGYTF. Here the CDR3 DNA reads TGTGCCAGCACCGACAGGGACTATGGCTACACCTTC.

The CDR3 sequence: CASTWTGGGYTF. The CDR3 DNA follows: TGTGCCAGCACTTGGACAGGAGGGGGCTACACCTTC. This chain connects TRBV2 to TRBJ1-2, with 7 bases that match TRBD1. The CDR3 is 12 residues long. The germline gives CDR1 SNHLY, CDR2 FYNNEI. With 7 bases clipped from V and 8 bases from J, the junction kept 7 bases outside the gene matches. The entire variable domain, with the rest obtained from reference TRBV2 and TRBJ1-2, is as follows: EPEVTQTPSHQVTQMGQEVILRCVPISNHLYFYWYRQILGQKVEFLVSFYNNEISEKSEIFDDQFSVERPDGSNFTLKIRSTKLEDSAMYFCASTWTGGGYTFGSGTRLTVV.

V gene TRBV7-8 combines with J gene TRBJ1-4; the D gene is possibly TRBD1 (5 bases). Germline V CDR1 and CDR2: SGHVS, FQNEAQ. CDR3 length equals 14 residues. Between the trimmed V and J ends, which lost 6 bases and 7 bases, there was a span of 15 bases. This CDR3 is CASSGATWGEKLFF. CDR3 DNA: TGTGCCAGCAGTGGGGCCACATGGGGTGAAAAACTGTTTTTT.

V gene TRBV4-3 combines with J gene TRBJ2-7; D is unclear. Trimming shortened V by 1 base and J by 4 bases, and 8 bases separated the two germline ends. The CDR3 spans 13 residues. From germline, CDR1 is LGHNA and CDR2 YSLEER. CDR3 sequence (DNA): TGCGCCAGCAGCCAAGGGCAATGGTACGAGCAGTACTTC. The encoded protein is CASSQGQWYEQYF.

The V call is TRBV30, the J call TRBJ1-1; the D gene is possibly TRBD1 (5 bases). Trimming shortened V by 2 bases and J by 1 base, and 11 bases separated the two germline ends. CDR3 length: 14 residues. CDR1 is GTSNPN, CDR2 SVGIG, per germline (reference sequence). The CDR3 sequence: CAWSSRGGNTEAFF. The CDR3 bases are TGTGCCTGGAGTTCGCGGGGGGGGAACACTGAAGCTTTCTTT.

This clone appeared a few times. The same CDR3 can be traced to other DNA sequences in this sample. The chain combines TRBV27 with TRBJ1-2, with D possibly being TRBD1 (5 bases). Germline CDR1 MNHEY, CDR2 SMNVEV (reference sequence). The CDR3 contains 14 residues. V was shortened by 2 bases and J by 6 bases, with 13 bases between the two germline ends. The CDR3 DNA is TGTGCCAGCAGTTTAGGGAGGGGCCAGGATGGCTACACCTTC. The encoded protein is CASSLGRGQDGYTF.

The V call is TRBV21-1, the J call TRBJ2-3; no DNA check was done on the table's D call, TRBD1. TRBV21-1 is assigned pseudogene status. The CDR3 consists of 18 residues. CDR3 nucleotides: TGTGCCAGCACCAAGGGGTGGGGGGGACAGGGACTCACAGATACGCAGTATTTT. Its translation: CASTKGWGGQGLTDTQYF.

This clone was seen more than once but under ten times. The chain employs TRBV13 and TRBJ2-1; 16 bases agree with TRBD2. V lost 1 base and J lost 0; bases outside the gene matches: 3. The CDR3 has 19 residues. From germline, CDR1 is PRHDT and CDR2 FYEKMQ (reference sequence). The CDR3 reads CASSLEGLAGGSSYNEQFF. Here the CDR3 DNA reads TGTGCCAGCAGCTTAGAGGGACTAGCGGGAGGGAGCTCCTACAATGAGCAGTTCTTC. Filled out from reference TRBV13 and TRBJ2-1, the complete variable domain reads AAGVIQSPRHLIKEKRETATLKCYPIPRHDTVYWYQQGPGQDPQFLISFYEKMQSDKGSIPDRFSAQQFSDYHSELNMSSLELGDSALYFCASSLEGLAGGSSYNEQFFGPGTRLTVL.

V is TRBV11-2 and J is TRBJ1-6; 8 bases fit TRBD1. Germline trimming cut 5 bases from V and 9 bases from J; bases unmatched to any gene: 9. Germline CDR1 reads SGHAT; CDR2 reads FQNNGV. CDR3 length: 15 residues. In nucleotides, the CDR3 is TGTGCCAGCAGCGCCCAGACAGGGGTTATTTCACCCCTCCACTTT. Translated, it gives CASSAQTGVISPLHF.

This chain connects TRBV19 to TRBJ1-5, with TRBD1 matching over 10 bases. The CDR3 is made up of 15 amino acids. Germline values: CDR1 LNHDA, CDR2 SQIVND (reference sequence). The V and J ends lost 4 bases and 6 bases, in that order; junction bases with no gene match: 6. The CDR3 spells CASSTIGQGGQPQHF. The DNA for the CDR3 is TGTGCCAGTAGTACCATCGGACAGGGGGGTCAGCCCCAGCATTTT.

The chain couples TRBV13 to TRBJ1-5, with D unresolved. Germline V gives CDR1 PRHDT, CDR2 FYEKMQ (reference sequence). The CDR3 contains 15 residues. V was shortened by 4 bases and J by 5 bases, with 15 bases between the two germline ends. CDR3 nucleotides: TGTGCCAGCAGCTCCGGGGTCCAGCGCCATCAGCCCCAGCATTTT. Encoded protein: CASSSGVQRHQPQHF. Full variable domain (rest looked up from reference TRBV13 and TRBJ1-5): AAGVIQSPRHLIKEKRETATLKCYPIPRHDTVYWYQQGPGQDPQFLISFYEKMQSDKGSIPDRFSAQQFSDYHSELNMSSLELGDSALYFCASSSGVQRHQPQHFGDGTRLSIL.

The V call is TRBV7-2, the J call TRBJ2-1; 10 bases map to TRBD2. Germline CDR1 SGHTA, CDR2 FQGNSA. Trimming at V came to 5 bases and at J to 5 bases, leaving 9 bases not matched to a gene. The CDR3 covers 16 residues. CDR3 region: CASSILAGNWNNEQFF. CDR3 in DNA: TGTGCCAGCAGCATACTAGCGGGAAATTGGAACAATGAGCAGTTCTTC.

V usage is TRBV6-6 and J usage is TRBJ2-7; 7 positions agree with TRBD1. Germline CDR1 reads MNHNY; CDR2 reads SVGAGI (reference sequence). This CDR3 is built from 15 residues. J gave up 3 bases and V 7 bases, and 12 bases lay outside the gene matches. The DNA of the CDR3 is TGTGCCAGCAAGACGAAAACCGGGACAGTCTACGAGCAGTACTTC. This translates into CASKTKTGTVYEQYF.

This sequence joins TRBV28 and TRBJ1-6, with 8 bases identical to TRBD1. Unmatched junction bases numbered 11, after V lost 3 bases and J lost 13 bases. Germline V gene sequence: CDR1 MDHEN, CDR2 SYDVKM. The CDR3 consists of 15 residues. The CDR3 sequence: CASSFQGQARDPLHF. The DNA of the CDR3 is TGTGCCAGCAGTTTCCAGGGACAGGCCCGTGATCCCCTCCACTTT. Full variable domain (rest looked up from reference TRBV28 and TRBJ1-6): DVKVTQSSRYLVKRTGEKVFLECVQDMDHENMFWYRQDPGLGLRLIYFSYDVKMKEKGDIPEGYSVSREKKERFSLILESASTNQTSMYLCASSFQGQARDPLHFGNGTRLTVT.

The chain uses TRBV9 and TRBJ1-6, with D maybe TRBD1 (6 bases). The CDR3 is 19 amino acids. Looked up from germline, CDR1 is SGDLS and CDR2 is YYNGEE. The V gene lost 3 bases and the J gene lost 7 bases, with 26 bases spanning the gap. Written as DNA, the CDR3 is TGTGCCAGCAGCGGACCCCCATCCGCAGGGGACGGAAGGAATTCACCCCTCCACTTT. Its translation: CASSGPPSAGDGRNSPLHF.

V and J are TRBV5-1 and TRBJ1-5, with 7 positions matching TRBD1. CDR1 and CDR2 from the germline V gene are SGHRS and YFSETQ. This CDR3 comprises 15 residues. Trimming cost V 4 bases and J 6 bases; bases outside gene matches: 10. This CDR3 is CASSPQGNGGQPQHF. As DNA, the CDR3 is TGCGCCAGCAGCCCACAGGGGAACGGTGGTCAGCCCCAGCATTTT. Complete variable domain (other parts from reference TRBV5-1 and TRBJ1-5): KAGVTQTPRYLIKTRGQQVTLSCSPISGHRSVSWYQQTPGQGLQFLFEYFSETQRNKGNFPGRFSGRQFSNSRSEMNVSTLELGDSALYLCASSPQGNGGQPQHFGDGTRLSIL.

This clone was counted a few times. The chain couples TRBV19 to TRBJ1-4; D is unclear. The CDR3 runs to 11 residues. Looked up from germline, CDR1 is LNHDA and CDR2 is SQIVND (reference sequence). V lost 3 bases and J lost 7, with 3 bases in between. The chain's CDR3 is CASSMAEKLFF. The CDR3 DNA sequence: TGTGCCAGTAGTATGGCTGAAAAACTGTTTTTT.

This clone was seen only once. This chain uses TRBV15 with TRBJ1-1; unclear D gene. V lost 0 bases, J lost 8 bases, and 16 bases lay in between. Germline values: CDR1 LNHNV, CDR2 YYDKDF (reference sequence). The CDR3 covers 15 residues. CDR3: CATSRDAIAAAEAFF. DNA for the CDR3: TGTGCCACCAGCAGAGATGCGATTGCGGCCGCGGAAGCTTTCTTT.